Following are 28 T cell receptor beta chains from one sample sequenced in a study of graft-versus-host responses after intestinal transplantation (dated by TCRdb to about 2021). Library method: the immunoSEQ multiplex PCR assay. What TCRdb holds here is the immuneACCESS table cut down to in-frame rearrangements. Part of the clones is not present; checked against another copy, under half of the missing clones reflect an unresolved V gene, and the others are unexplained. Across this sample there are about 45,000 clones, with 91% seen only once. About 4.4% of the sample rests with the top ten. This material consisted of PBMCs, taken 524 days after transplant. The receptors originated from a human patient who received an intestinal transplant, so some T cells may come from the graft donor.

The chain recombines TRBV6-6 with TRBJ1-2, with D possibly being TRBD1 (5 bases). Between the trimmed V and J ends, which lost 10 bases and 6 bases, there was a span of 24 bases. Germline CDR1 is MNHNY and CDR2 is SVGAGI (reference sequence). The length of the CDR3 is 15 residues. CDR3 in amino acids: CAIATRTGRGNGYTF. CDR3 in DNA: TGTGCCATCGCGACCCGGACTGGAAGGGGAAATGGCTACACCTTC.

The chain has TRBV5-8 and TRBJ2-2; D gene ambiguous. This CDR3 region has 16 residues. Germline V gives CDR1 SGHTS, CDR2 YDEGEE. V lost 0 bases and J lost 5, with 14 bases in between. The CDR3 DNA follows: TGTGCCAGCAGCTTGGGTGTAGCCCCCTTGACCGGGGAGCTGTTTTTT. Translated, it gives CASSLGVAPLTGELFF.

The rearrangement uses TRBV7-9 and TRBJ2-2, with TRBD1 as a possible D gene (7 bases). Trimming cost V 5 bases and J 7 bases, with 20 bases left between them. The CDR3 is 16 amino acids. Germline-derived CDR1 and CDR2 are SEHNR and FQNEAQ (reference sequence). CDR3 in DNA: TGTGCCAGCAGCGCCACGATTTCAGGGGGGCACGGGGAGCTGTTTTTT. This encodes CASSATISGGHGELFF.

This chain links TRBV4-1 with TRBJ2-5; no reliable D call. The CDR3 has 14 amino acids. Trimming removed 0 bases from V and 4 bases from J, with 9 bases in between. Germline assignment: CDR1 MGHRA and CDR2 YSYEKL. The CDR3: CASSQDHVRETQYF. The CDR3 DNA is TGCGCCAGCAGCCAAGATCATGTGAGAGAGACCCAGTACTTC.

As for this clone: Other DNA sequences from this sample encode an identical CDR3 as well. The gene calls are TRBV6-5 and TRBJ2-7; D unresolved. V lost 5 bases, J lost 3 bases, and 8 bases lay in between. Germline V lookup: CDR1 MNHEY, CDR2 SVGAGI. CDR3 size: 12 residues. In DNA, the CDR3 is TGTGCCAGCAGTGAATACGGCTACGAGCAGTACTTC. Amino acids: CASSEYGYEQYF.

This clone appeared once. The gene calls are TRBV19 and TRBJ2-2; no reliable D call. Trimming took off 3 bases at V and 2 bases at J, with 10 bases between the two ends. This CDR3 is built from 15 residues. Germline CDR1 LNHDA, CDR2 SQIVND (reference sequence). CDR3 in DNA: TGTGCCAGTAGTATCATCTCACCTAACACCGGGGAGCTGTTTTTT. Protein product: CASSIISPNTGELFF.

V gene TRBV30 combines with J gene TRBJ2-3; 7 bases are a match to TRBD1. With V trimmed by 4 bases and J by 0 bases, 7 bases remained unmatched. Per germline, CDR1 GTSNPN and CDR2 SVGIG (reference sequence). The CDR3 runs to 15 residues. CDR3 DNA: TGTGCCTGGATGGTACAGGGGCTGAGCACAGATACGCAGTATTTT. It specifies CAWMVQGLSTDTQYF.

The rearrangement links TRBV4-1 to TRBJ2-1; possible D gene TRBD2, 5 bases. The V gene lost 0 bases and the J gene lost 4 bases, with 25 bases spanning the gap. This CDR3 is built from 20 residues. CDR1 is MGHRA, CDR2 YSYEKL, per germline. The CDR3 is CASSQDEGRVRRSRYNEQFF. The CDR3, as DNA: TGCGCCAGCAGCCAAGATGAGGGCCGTGTGCGTCGGTCCCGGTACAATGAGCAGTTCTTC.

V usage is TRBV7-9 and J usage is TRBJ2-5; D is unclear. Per the germline V gene, CDR1 is SEHNR and CDR2 is FQNEAQ (reference sequence). The CDR3 length is 14 residues. Trimming stripped 1 base from V and 5 bases from J, with 11 bases between. CDR3: CASSLGGAEETQYF. Written as DNA, the CDR3 is TGTGCCAGCAGCTTAGGCGGAGCAGAGGAGACCCAGTACTTC.

The V gene is TRBV30, the J gene TRBJ1-6; unclear D gene. V was pared by 5 bases and J by 7 bases, with 6 bases between. This CDR3 contains 11 residues. Germline V gene sequence: CDR1 GTSNPN, CDR2 SVGIG (reference sequence). The DNA for the CDR3 is TGTGCCTGGGGTGGGAATTCACCCCTCCACTTT. This codes for CAWGGNSPLHF.

This clone was counted once. This chain links TRBV13 with TRBJ1-5; 8 bases align to TRBD1. This CDR3 comprises 14 residues. In germline, CDR1 is PRHDT, CDR2 FYEKMQ (reference sequence). Trimming cost V 4 bases and J 6 bases; bases outside gene matches: 5. This CDR3 is CASSSGQGGQPQHF. Here the CDR3 DNA reads TGTGCCAGCAGCTCAGGACAGGGAGGTCAGCCCCAGCATTTT.

The chain couples TRBV9 to TRBJ2-7; a weak D match, TRBD2 (5 bases). With 3 bases removed from V and 2 bases from J, the gap between germline ends came to 9 bases. Per the germline V gene, CDR1 is SGDLS and CDR2 is YYNGEE. The CDR3 runs 13 residues. The CDR3 DNA is TGTGCCAGCAGCGACGGGAAAGCCTACGAGCAGTACTTC. It yields the protein CASSDGKAYEQYF.

This rearrangement joins TRBV10-3 to TRBJ2-1; perhaps TRBD2 as D (5 bases). Trimming cost V 3 bases and J 9 bases, with 12 bases left between them. CDR3 size: 13 residues. CDR1 is ENHRY and CDR2 is SYGVKD in the germline V gene. The CDR3 coding sequence is TGTGCCATCAGTGATCTACGGGGATTTGAGCAGTTCTTC. Translated: CAISDLRGFEQFF.

The chain links TRBV6-5 to TRBJ2-1; D unresolved. CDR3 length: 14 amino acids. The V gene's germline CDR1 is MNHEY and CDR2 SVGAGI. The V gene lost 6 bases and the J gene lost 6 bases, with 15 bases spanning the gap. In DNA, the CDR3 is TGTGCCAGCAGCCGGACCGGCGGACCCAATGAGCAGTTCTTC. It specifies CASSRTGGPNEQFF.

The V and J genes are TRBV5-1 and TRBJ2-2; 10 bases agree with TRBD2. The V gene's germline CDR1 is SGHRS and CDR2 YFSETQ. The V segment lost 3 bases and the J segment 5 bases; nucleotides outside the gene matches: 10. The CDR3 is 17 amino acids. The chain's CDR3 is CASSWQASGRGTGELFF. The CDR3 bases are TGCGCCAGCAGCTGGCAGGCTAGCGGGAGAGGGACCGGGGAGCTGTTTTTT.

The rearrangement joins TRBV28 to TRBJ2-3, with 7 nucleotides matching TRBD2. Losses at the gene ends were 5 bases for V and 0 bases for J; bases not matched to a gene: 8. Germline assignment: CDR1 MDHEN and CDR2 SYDVKM. The CDR3 is 16 amino acids. The CDR3 DNA reads as TGTGCCAGCAGTGCCCCGGGAGGCTCTAGCACAGATACGCAGTATTTT. This encodes CASSAPGGSSTDTQYF.

The chain recombines TRBV27 with TRBJ2-7; 7 positions match TRBD2. Per germline, CDR1 MNHEY and CDR2 SMNVEV (reference sequence). The CDR3 is made up of 12 amino acids. V was clipped by 6 bases and J by 3 bases; unmatched bases: 2. CDR3 sequence (DNA): TGTGCCAGCAGAAGCGGGAACTACGAGCAGTACTTC. Protein product: CASRSGNYEQYF.

This clone came up a few times. The junction departs from germline at one end; a sequencing error may be responsible. The rearrangement uses TRBV7-7 and TRBJ2-7; possible D gene TRBD2, 5 bases. The germline V gene has CDR1 SSHAT and CDR2 FNYEAQ (reference sequence). CDR3 length equals 13 residues. CDR3 residues: CASSLGVSYEQYF. CDR3 DNA: TGTGCTAGCAGCTTGGGAGTTAGCTACGAGCAGTACTTC. The whole variable domain, remainder taken from reference TRBV7-7 and TRBJ2-7, is GAGVSQSPRYKVTKRGQDVTLRCDPISSHATLYWYQQALGQGPEFLTYFNYEAQPDKSGLPSDRFSAERPEGSISTLTIQRTEQRDSAMYRCASSLGVSYEQYFGPGTRLTVT.

The rearrangement links TRBV27 to TRBJ1-6; D not resolved. Trimming removed 0 bases at V and 10 bases at J, with 13 bases between. This CDR3 is built from 15 residues. The germline CDR1 and CDR2 sequences are MNHEY and SMNVEV (reference sequence). This CDR3 reads CASSLSLGSGSPLHF. The CDR3 DNA reads TGTGCCAGCAGTTTATCGTTGGGCAGTGGGTCACCCCTCCACTTT.

The genes are TRBV4-2 and TRBJ2-7, with 9 bases matching TRBD2. The CDR3 spans 17 residues. CDR1 and CDR2 from the germline V gene are LGHNA and YNFKEQ. Unmatched junction bases numbered 6, after V lost 0 bases and J lost 0 bases. As DNA, the CDR3 is TGTGCCAGCAGCCAAGAGATGGCGGGAGGGAGCTCCTACGAGCAGTACTTC. Protein sequence: CASSQEMAGGSSYEQYF.

The chain is built from TRBV10-3 and TRBJ2-2; TRBD1 matches at 7 bases. Germline lookup yields CDR1 ENHRY and CDR2 SYGVKD. V dropped 7 bases and J dropped 6; count of bases not matched to a gene: 17. This CDR3 is 17 amino acids long. CDR3 DNA sequence: TGTGCCATCAACGAACAGGGGCTCATTCTGAGGGCCGGGGAGCTGTTTTTT. Protein sequence: CAINEQGLILRAGELFF.

This chain links TRBV5-1 with TRBJ2-1, with TRBD1 identical over 8 bases. The CDR3 has 15 amino acids. The V gene end was trimmed by 2 bases and the J gene end by 5 bases; junction bases not matched to a gene: 6. CDR1 and CDR2 from the germline V gene are SGHRS and YFSETQ. The chain's CDR3 is CASSLGTGSHNEQFF. The CDR3 DNA reads TGCGCCAGCAGCTTAGGGACAGGTAGCCACAATGAGCAGTTCTTC.

The sample holds one count of this clone. The V gene is TRBV14, the J gene TRBJ2-1, with D unclear. V was shortened by 2 bases and J by 0 bases, with 11 bases between the two germline ends. Germline values: CDR1 SGHDN, CDR2 FVKESK. The CDR3 consists of 16 residues. The CDR3 DNA reads as TGTGCCAGCAGCCAATTAGGACGGACCTCCTACAATGAGCAGTTCTTC. Its protein is CASSQLGRTSYNEQFF.

This chain links TRBV29-1 with TRBJ1-6; TRBD1 agrees at 8 bases. The V gene end was trimmed by 6 bases and the J gene end by 8 bases; junction bases not matched to a gene: 9. CDR1 SQVTM and CDR2 ANQGSEA come from the germline V gene. The CDR3 is 14 amino acids. The CDR3 DNA is TGCAGCGTGGCGACAGGGGAGAGGGATTCACCCCTCCACTTT. It translates to CSVATGERDSPLHF.

CDR3: CASSGLPRDFGELFF. Written as DNA, the CDR3 is TGTGCCAGTAGTGGACTCCCCAGGGACTTCGGGGAGCTGTTTTTT. The chain employs TRBV19 and TRBJ2-2, with D tentatively TRBD2 (6 bases). Germline V gives CDR1 LNHDA, CDR2 SQIVND (reference sequence). The CDR3 consists of 15 residues. V lost 5 bases to trimming and J lost 7 bases, with 17 bases between them.

The chain couples TRBV30 to TRBJ2-7; 9 bases map to TRBD1. The CDR3 runs 12 residues. Trimming at V came to 3 bases and at J to 3 bases, leaving 0 bases not matched to a gene. CDR1 GTSNPN and CDR2 SVGIG come from the germline V gene (reference sequence). CDR3 coding DNA: TGTGCCTGGAGGGGACAGGGCTACGAGCAGTACTTC. Its translation is CAWRGQGYEQYF.

This chain joins TRBV11-2 and TRBJ2-7, with D uncertain. The V end was cut by 1 base, the J end by 2 bases, with 6 bases between. The CDR3 covers 13 residues. The germline V gene encodes CDR1 SGHAT and CDR2 FQNNGV. The CDR3 protein is CASSLVPTYEQYF. CDR3 sequence (DNA): TGTGCCAGCAGCTTAGTCCCGACCTACGAGCAGTACTTC.

V gene TRBV6-6 combines with J gene TRBJ2-1; 8 nucleotides match TRBD2. J gave up 1 base and V 2 bases, and 4 bases lay outside the gene matches. The CDR3 totals 16 residues. The germline V gene has CDR1 MNHNY and CDR2 SVGAGI (reference sequence). Here the CDR3 reads CASSYREGLSYNEQFF. The CDR3 nucleotides read TGTGCCAGCAGTTACCGGGAGGGGTTGTCCTACAATGAGCAGTTCTTC.